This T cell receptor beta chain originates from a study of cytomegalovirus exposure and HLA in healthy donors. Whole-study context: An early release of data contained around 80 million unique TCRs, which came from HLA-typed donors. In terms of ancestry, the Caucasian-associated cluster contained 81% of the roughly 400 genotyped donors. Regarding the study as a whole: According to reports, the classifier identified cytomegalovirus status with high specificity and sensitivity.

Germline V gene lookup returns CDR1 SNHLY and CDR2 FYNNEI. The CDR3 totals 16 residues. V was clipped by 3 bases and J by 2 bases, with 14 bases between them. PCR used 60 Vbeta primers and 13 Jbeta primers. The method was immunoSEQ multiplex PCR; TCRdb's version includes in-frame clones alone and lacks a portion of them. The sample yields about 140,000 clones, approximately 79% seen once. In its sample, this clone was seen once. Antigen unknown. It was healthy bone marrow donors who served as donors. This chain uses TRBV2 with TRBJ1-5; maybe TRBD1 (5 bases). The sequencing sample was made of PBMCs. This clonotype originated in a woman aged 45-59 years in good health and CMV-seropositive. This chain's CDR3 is CASSDFRWGGNQPQHF. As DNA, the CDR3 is TGTGCCAGCAGTGATTTTCGGTGGGGGGGCAATCAGCCCCAGCATTTT.